This T cell receptor beta chain was profiled in a study of T cell responses to AZD1222 COVID-19 vaccine (dated by TCRdb to the early 2020s). About the full investigation: AZD1222 recipients whose second dose came at about 4 weeks and those whose second dose came at about 12 weeks were combined into one group, since spike-specific TCR depth and breadth did not differ between the two schedules. TCR sequencing covered some 250 trial participants: nearly 210 given two doses of AZD1222 and 26 given two doses of MenACWY control vaccine. Trial participants were enrolled by age into 18-55, 56-69 and 70-plus year subgroups, with around 150, 28 and 57 TCR-sequenced participants respectively.

The CDR3 regions of human TCRbeta chains were analyzed by immunosequencing. From the authors' description of their analysis: Repertoire TCRs were matched against a reference library of SARS-CoV-2-specific TCRs generated with the MIRA antigen-specificity platform. Breadth was defined as the fraction of unique TCRs that were SARS-CoV-2-associated. Depth was defined as the fraction of total T cells that were SARS-CoV-2-associated. Each spike-specific TCR was assigned to its reactive spike region and to a CD4 or CD8 class using the MIRA data. Log10-transformed breadth and depth values were compared by one-way ANOVA with Sidak's multiple comparisons tests. The table comes from immuneACCESS by way of TCRdb, which keeps in-frame sequences with V and J called. Part of the clones is missing from these tables; in studies checked, under half for an unresolved V gene and the rest for unknown reasons. The V and J calls and clone size come from that table; D and trimming were worked out from the DNA. The sample table contains about 170,000 clones; only one count was recorded for 80% to 95% of them. In total, the top ten clones hold over 1.5% of the sample.

What the research found in general, with its limitations: Because no day 14 peak-response samples were available, repertoires were characterized only after the peak T cell response. Spike-specific TCR breadth and depth rose significantly after two AZD1222 doses compared with day 0 and with MenACWY recipients. Conclusions about previously exposed vaccinees are limited, since just a handful of AZD1222 recipients were seropositive for SARS-CoV-2 at baseline. In the small 56-69-year group, the increase in depth fell short of significance, most likely because of low power. The whole spike protein was spanned by vaccine-associated CD4 TCRs, and dominant responses were seen in regions 160-218 and 743-854. Participants were mostly white British and included more females than males, and it was suggested by the authors that clonal diversity may have been underestimated. Epitopes outside the regions mutated in the B.1.351 and B.1.1.7 variants were reportedly recognized by nearly half of the unique spike-specific TCRs.

Reading the germline V gene gives CDR1 SGHTS and CDR2 YDEGEE. Germline trimming: 7 bases from V, 6 bases from J; junction bases outside gene matches: 4. The CDR3, from cysteine to phenylalanine, totals 13 residues. Only the CDR3 part of the read is kept: 39 bases, read in frame from the first base. In the paper's terms, the time point label means: baseline before first vaccination. The vaccinee samples were drawn from two UK trials, COV001 and COV002, one of which was a single-blind randomized controlled phase 2/3 trial testing AZD1222 (ChAdOx1 nCoV-19) in healthy adults. For TCRbeta chain sequencing, PBMC samples from trial participants were taken at day 0 and at day 28 after the second dose. A remark on this clone: Its antigen target is currently unknown. No per-base quality is available; no much larger clone lies one base away.

Sequenced material: peripheral blood, taken on day 0 of AZD1222 vaccination. The TCR originated in an adult in good health. The rearrangement joined TRBV5-8 to TRBJ1-6; 7 nucleotides in the junction match TRBD1. In nucleotide form, the sequence is TGTGCCAGCGGGACAGTCTTTAATTCACCCCTCCACTTT. This is translated as CASGTVFNSPLHF.